A single sample is the source of the 5 T cell receptor beta chains below, sequenced in a study of T cell responses to AZD1222 COVID-19 vaccine. The data were produced by immunoSEQ multiplex PCR, yet TCRdb's version contains in-frame clones alone and is incomplete. The sample shows 250,000 to 300,000 clones, 94% of them seen only once. The input for sequencing was peripheral blood, taken 28 days after the second AZD1222 dose. These TCRs come from an adult who received the AZD1222 COVID-19 vaccine.

The chain employs TRBV2 and TRBJ1-6; D unresolved. V was clipped by 6 bases and J by 7 bases, with 16 bases between them. Germline values: CDR1 SNHLY, CDR2 FYNNEI. The length of the CDR3 is 15 residues. The CDR3 region has the DNA TGTGCCAGCAGGAACTATGACACGGCGAATTCACCCCTCCACTTT. Translation gives CASRNYDTANSPLHF.

The genes are TRBV18 and TRBJ2-7; 9 bases are shared with TRBD1. The CDR3 is 16 amino acids. CDR1 KGHSH and CDR2 LQKENI come from the germline V gene. J lost 2 bases, V lost 6 bases, and 11 bases had no gene match. This CDR3 is CASSPWTGAQTYEQYF. CDR3 nucleotides: TGTGCCAGCTCCCCGTGGACAGGGGCCCAAACCTACGAGCAGTACTTC.

The chain carries TRBV7-2 and TRBJ2-1, with 7 bases matching TRBD1. With 8 bases clipped from V and 9 bases from J, the junction kept 16 bases outside the gene matches. The CDR3 extends over 15 amino acids. Germline CDR1 SGHTA, CDR2 FQGNSA. The DNA for the CDR3 is TGTGCCAGCCGACAAACCGGGACAGCCTTCAGTGAGCAGTTCTTC. Protein: CASRQTGTAFSEQFF.

V and J are TRBV28 and TRBJ1-6; D is undetermined. Trimming stripped 4 bases from V and 10 bases from J, with 14 bases between. In germline, CDR1 is MDHEN, CDR2 SYDVKM. The CDR3 is 14 amino acids. The CDR3 reads CASSSNGRRSPLHF. As DNA, the CDR3 is TGTGCCAGCAGTTCAAACGGGAGGAGGTCACCCCTCCACTTT.

With regard to this clone: The sample contains more than one DNA sequence encoding this CDR3. V is TRBV7-3 and J is TRBJ2-5; D possibly corresponds to TRBD2 (6 bases). The V end lost 5 bases, the J end lost 4 bases, and 11 bases lay between the germline ends. Germline V CDR1 and CDR2: SGHTA, FQGTGA. This CDR3 is built from 13 residues. CDR3 sequence reads: CASSPGRGETQYF. In nucleotides, the CDR3 is TGTGCCAGCAGCCCCGGGCGGGGAGAGACCCAGTACTTC.